This T cell receptor (beta chain) came from a study of shared clonotypes between healthy human individuals. General observations from the study: Genetic and exposure-history diversity was limited by the small donor number.

In this sample, this clone turned up a few times. Antigen specificity is unknown. The investigators split CD4+ cells into a CD45RA+ naive subset and a CD45RA-negative memory subset. The authors ran the assay at deep level. TCRdb's table, derived via immunoSEQ multiplex PCR, lists solely in-frame clones and lacks some. The table records 950,000 to 1,300,000 clones, approximately 68% of them present only once. This CDR3 is 13 amino acids long. Deletions cut 4 bases from V and 8 bases from J, with 14 bases between. The V gene's germline CDR1 is SGHNT and CDR2 YENEEA. The rearrangement links TRBV11-3 to TRBJ2-5, with no clear D. Sequencing was carried out using memory CD4+ T cells sorted from blood. Subset noted: CD45RA-negative fraction. The TCR was taken from a man aged 18 to 29 in good health. The CDR3 protein is CASSSSGQETQYF. Written as DNA, the CDR3 is TGTGCCAGCAGCTCCTCCGGCCAGGAAACCCAGTACTTC.